Each of the 32 T cell receptor beta chains below was sequenced from the same sample in a study of cytomegalovirus exposure and HLA in healthy donors. PCR used 60 Vbeta primers and 13 Jbeta primers. This table comes from immunoSEQ multiplex PCR, and its TCRdb copy is limited to in-frame clones, with some not included. The data contain under 200,000 clones, approximately 83% of them singletons. Sequenced material: PBMCs. The receptors were gathered from a man between 18 and 35 years old in good health and CMV-seropositive.

The chain couples TRBV2 to TRBJ1-2; D uncertain. Germline V lookup: CDR1 SNHLY, CDR2 FYNNEI. The V end was cut by 3 bases, the J end by 1 base, with 18 bases between. The CDR3 loop spans 17 amino acids. The CDR3 region has the DNA TGTGCCAGCAGTGATAGCTCCGCCAGCTATCTTAACTATGGCTACACCTTC. Protein product: CASSDSSASYLNYGYTF. Combining the CDR3 with reference TRBV2 and TRBJ1-2 gives the whole variable domain EPEVTQTPSHQVTQMGQEVILRCVPISNHLYFYWYRQILGQKVEFLVSFYNNEISEKSEIFDDQFSVERPDGSNFTLKIRSTKLEDSAMYFCASSDSSASYLNYGYTFGSGTRLTVV.

This sequence joins TRBV29-1 and TRBJ2-7; D not certain. Germline-derived CDR1 and CDR2 are SQVTM and ANQGSEA. This CDR3 comprises 13 residues. With 3 bases removed from V and 9 bases from J, the gap between germline ends came to 18 bases. CDR3 sequence (DNA): TGCAGCGTTGAGAAAGACTCATCATCCCGGCAGTACTTC. The encoded protein is CSVEKDSSSRQYF.

The chain is built from TRBV9 and TRBJ1-2; 7 nucleotides align to TRBD1. In germline, CDR1 is SGDLS, CDR2 YYNGEE. V lost 5 bases to trimming and J lost 7 bases; unmatched junction nucleotides: 8. The CDR3 is 13 amino acids. The CDR3 protein is CASREPQGPGYTF. The CDR3 DNA is TGTGCCAGCAGGGAACCACAGGGGCCTGGCTACACCTTC.

This chain connects TRBV5-6 to TRBJ2-5; 11 nucleotides align to TRBD2. Germline V CDR1 and CDR2: SGHDT, YYEEEE. This CDR3 is built from 17 residues. The junction had 13 bases not matched to a gene; V was cut back by 4 bases and J by 5 bases. The DNA for the CDR3 is TGTGCCAGCAGCAATATAGTAGCGGGGGGGCCTGTGGAGACCCAGTACTTC. This gives the protein CASSNIVAGGPVETQYF.

The chain combines TRBV5-1 with TRBJ2-5, with 10 bases lining up with TRBD2. V lost 7 bases, J lost 5 bases, and 14 bases stayed unmatched. This CDR3 contains 16 residues. Looked up from germline, CDR1 is SGHRS and CDR2 is YFSETQ. The CDR3 nucleotides are TGCGCCAGCCGGCCGAGCGGGGGGGCAGGGGCGGAGACCCAGTACTTC. This sequence encodes CASRPSGGAGAETQYF.

The CDR3 spells CASSPGQGRLEGYTF. The DNA of the CDR3 is TGTGCCAGCAGCCCAGGACAGGGGAGGCTAGAAGGCTACACCTTC. The chain couples TRBV7-8 to TRBJ1-2, with 9 bases identical to TRBD1. Germline assignment: CDR1 SGHVS and CDR2 FQNEAQ. V was clipped by 5 bases and J by 8 bases; unmatched bases: 12. This CDR3 region has 15 residues.

The rearrangement links TRBV6-1 to TRBJ1-4; D is unresolved. CDR1 and CDR2 from the germline V gene are MNHNS and SASEGT. CDR3 length equals 14 residues. V was shortened by 8 bases and J by 7 bases, with 17 bases between the two germline ends. The CDR3 bases are TGTGCCAGCTCTGACCAGGCAATTACTGAAAAACTGTTTTTT. Residues: CASSDQAITEKLFF.

This clone came up a few times. The V and J genes are TRBV7-9 and TRBJ2-7; weak D call: TRBD1 (5 bases). Per the germline V gene, CDR1 is SEHNR and CDR2 is FQNEAQ (reference sequence). V lost 7 bases and J 0 bases, leaving 13 bases between the germline ends. This CDR3 is built from 14 residues. In DNA, the CDR3 is TGTGCCAGCACCGTCGACAGAGCCTCCTACGAGCAGTACTTC. Translated, it gives CASTVDRASYEQYF.

The rearrangement joins TRBV30 to TRBJ2-3, with a tentative D call TRBD2 (5 bases). The germline V gene encodes CDR1 GTSNPN and CDR2 SVGIG (reference sequence). This CDR3 has 14 residues. V was clipped by 2 bases and J by 4 bases, with 13 bases between them. Here the CDR3 reads CAWSPGLAADTQYF. The DNA for the CDR3 is TGTGCCTGGAGTCCGGGGTTAGCCGCAGATACGCAGTATTTT.

The genes are TRBV6-1 and TRBJ2-5; 8 positions match TRBD2. This CDR3 is 15 amino acids long. V was pared by 9 bases and J by 3 bases, with 12 bases of the junction left unmatched. Germline CDR1 is MNHNS and CDR2 is SASEGT. In nucleotides, the CDR3 is TGTGCCAGTAAGGTCTCTAGCGGGTTTGAAGAGACCCAGTACTTC. Residues: CASKVSSGFEETQYF.

This sequence joins TRBV7-6 and TRBJ1-5, with 7 bases lining up with TRBD1. V shed 2 bases, J shed 1 base, and the junction held 5 bases outside the gene matches. The germline V gene has CDR1 SGHVS and CDR2 FNYEAQ. There are 16 residues in the CDR3. The chain's CDR3 is CASSLKGDSSNQPQHF. The CDR3, as DNA: TGTGCCAGCAGCTTAAAAGGGGACAGCAGCAATCAGCCCCAGCATTTT.

This clone was seen just once. V usage is TRBV6-1 and J usage is TRBJ2-7; D is ambiguous. CDR3 length: 11 residues. Germline lookup yields CDR1 MNHNS and CDR2 SASEGT. Trimming removed 8 bases from V and 0 bases from J, with 5 bases in between. This CDR3 reads CASEASYEQYF. The CDR3 DNA is TGTGCCAGCGAAGCCTCCTACGAGCAGTACTTC.

This chain uses TRBV15 with TRBJ2-5; D call uncertain. The J call may be incorrect, as the DNA end agrees better with TRBJ2-7. The CDR3 consists of 15 residues. Germline loops: CDR1 LNHNV, CDR2 YYDKDF (reference sequence). The CDR3 here is CATSRDLQQAYEQYF. The DNA of the CDR3 is TGTGCCACCAGCAGAGATTTACAGCAAGCCTACGAGCAGTACTTC.

The chain carries TRBV5-1 and TRBJ1-1, with D maybe TRBD1 (5 bases). There are 16 residues in the CDR3. Germline lookup yields CDR1 SGHRS and CDR2 YFSETQ. V was clipped by 0 bases and J by 1 base, with 13 bases between them. The CDR3 loop reads CASSLDGPGSNTEAFF. CDR3 sequence (DNA): TGCGCCAGCAGCTTGGATGGACCAGGGTCGAACACTGAAGCTTTCTTT.

V gene TRBV27 combines with J gene TRBJ1-1; the D gene is possibly TRBD1 (6 bases). Per the germline V gene, CDR1 is MNHEY and CDR2 is SMNVEV (reference sequence). Trimming took off 5 bases at V and 4 bases at J, with 11 bases between the two ends. The CDR3 has 13 amino acids. CDR3 sequence reads: CASSIAGATEAFF. The CDR3 DNA reads as TGTGCCAGCAGTATTGCAGGGGCCACTGAAGCTTTCTTT.

This chain uses TRBV6-1 with TRBJ2-1; D gene ambiguous. This CDR3 region has 13 residues. The germline V and J ends were trimmed by 3 bases and 1 base, with 4 bases remaining between them. Per the germline V gene, CDR1 is MNHNS and CDR2 is SASEGT. CDR3 in amino acids: CASSELSYNEQFF. The CDR3 coding sequence is TGTGCCAGCAGTGAGTTATCCTACAATGAGCAGTTCTTC.

CDR3 coding DNA: TGTGCCAGCAGCGAAGCAGGTTGGGCCTATGGCTACACCTTC. Protein: CASSEAGWAYGYTF. V gene TRBV9 combines with J gene TRBJ1-2; no definite D call. This CDR3 is built from 14 residues. Germline-derived CDR1 and CDR2 are SGDLS and YYNGEE. Trimming pared 3 bases from V and 4 bases from J, leaving 13 bases between.

The CDR3 is CSVEMVGGPSSYEQYF. In DNA, the CDR3 is TGCAGCGTTGAAATGGTAGGGGGCCCGAGCTCCTACGAGCAGTACTTC. The V call is TRBV29-1, the J call TRBJ2-7; 7 bases agree with TRBD1. The trim removed 2 bases at V and 0 bases at J, leaving 10 bases unmatched. There are 16 residues in the CDR3. CDR1 and CDR2 from the germline V gene are SQVTM and ANQGSEA.

V usage is TRBV5-1 and J usage is TRBJ1-2; 8 bases match TRBD1. Germline-derived CDR1 and CDR2 are SGHRS and YFSETQ. This CDR3 has 15 residues. Trimming took 5 bases from V and 0 from J; bases not matched to a gene: 6. CDR3 bases: TGCGCCAGCAGGGGAGGGACAGGAGCTAACTATGGCTACACCTTC. Protein product: CASRGGTGANYGYTF.

This clone came up a few times. The CDR3 DNA reads as TGTGCCAGCAGCCCCGGGATGAACACTGAAGCTTTCTTT. It translates to CASSPGMNTEAFF. The rearrangement links TRBV5-4 to TRBJ1-1; D is undetermined. Trimming shortened V by 4 bases and J by 0 bases, and 7 bases separated the two germline ends. CDR1 SGHNT and CDR2 YYREEE come from the germline V gene (reference sequence). CDR3 length: 13 residues.

This sequence joins TRBV5-1 and TRBJ1-4; D remains unclear. V lost 4 bases, J lost 0 bases, and 7 bases lay in between. Germline values: CDR1 SGHRS, CDR2 YFSETQ. This CDR3 is built from 14 residues. This CDR3 is CASSVSTTNEKLFF. The CDR3 nucleotides read TGCGCCAGCAGCGTCAGTACAACTAATGAAAAACTGTTTTTT. Complete variable domain (other parts from reference TRBV5-1 and TRBJ1-4): KAGVTQTPRYLIKTRGQQVTLSCSPISGHRSVSWYQQTPGQGLQFLFEYFSETQRNKGNFPGRFSGRQFSNSRSEMNVSTLELGDSALYLCASSVSTTNEKLFFGSGTQLSVL.

The rearrangement links TRBV18 to TRBJ2-5; D remains ambiguous. Germline V lookup: CDR1 KGHSH, CDR2 LQKENI. This CDR3 region has 15 residues. V lost 0 bases and J lost 5, with 13 bases in between. As DNA, the CDR3 is TGTGCCAGCTCACCACCTGGTGGCCAGACTGAGACCCAGTACTTC. Protein sequence: CASSPPGGQTETQYF.

The rearrangement uses TRBV7-8 and TRBJ2-1, with 11 bases lining up with TRBD2. The CDR3 length is 18 residues. Per the germline V gene, CDR1 is SGHVS and CDR2 is FQNEAQ. Germline trimming cut 4 bases from V and 5 bases from J; bases unmatched to any gene: 13. The CDR3 DNA is TGTGCCAGCAGCTCCGCGGGGGGCACTAGCGGGGGTCACAATGAGCAGTTCTTC. Translated: CASSSAGGTSGGHNEQFF.

The chain has TRBV5-1 and TRBJ2-7; TRBD1 might be the D (5 bases). In germline, CDR1 is SGHRS, CDR2 YFSETQ. CDR3 length: 12 residues. V shed 5 bases and J shed 3 bases, with 9 bases lying between them. In DNA, the CDR3 is TGCGCCAGCAGTTTCCAGGGCTACGAGCAGTACTTC. This codes for CASSFQGYEQYF. The full variable domain, in which reference TRBV5-1 and TRBJ2-7 provide the parts outside the CDR3, is KAGVTQTPRYLIKTRGQQVTLSCSPISGHRSVSWYQQTPGQGLQFLFEYFSETQRNKGNFPGRFSGRQFSNSRSEMNVSTLELGDSALYLCASSFQGYEQYFGPGTRLTVT.

The chain recombines TRBV28 with TRBJ1-2; possibly TRBD1 for D (6 bases). The CDR3 is made up of 16 amino acids. Trimming pared 7 bases from V and 8 bases from J, leaving 26 bases between. Per germline, CDR1 MDHEN and CDR2 SYDVKM. The CDR3 is CASTPDRTATRRGYTF. CDR3 coding DNA: TGTGCCAGCACCCCGGACCGGACAGCTACACGGCGGGGCTACACCTTC.

The V gene is TRBV5-4, the J gene TRBJ2-7, with a tentative D call TRBD1 (6 bases). This CDR3 has 13 amino acids. Per germline, CDR1 SGHNT and CDR2 YYREEE (reference sequence). V was cut by 3 bases and J by 2 bases, with 9 bases left in between. The CDR3 sequence: CASSSEGAYEQYF. DNA for the CDR3: TGTGCCAGCAGCTCCGAGGGGGCCTACGAGCAGTACTTC.

The rearrangement uses TRBV27 and TRBJ2-7; 7 bases are shared with TRBD1. J was trimmed by 0 bases and V by 6 bases; bases with no gene match: 8. The CDR3 length is 15 residues. The V gene's germline CDR1 is MNHEY and CDR2 SMNVEV (reference sequence). CDR3 sequence (DNA): TGTGCCAGCAGATCGCACAGGGACAGCTCCTACGAGCAGTACTTC. Its translation: CASRSHRDSSYEQYF.

This rearrangement joins TRBV27 to TRBJ1-5; TRBD1 matches at 9 bases. V lost 0 bases to trimming and J lost 3 bases; unmatched junction nucleotides: 3. The CDR3 sequence is 16 residues long. Germline values: CDR1 MNHEY, CDR2 SMNVEV (reference sequence). Written as DNA, the CDR3 is TGTGCCAGCAGTTTATCCCGGACAGGGGCCAATCAGCCCCAGCATTTT. This gives the protein CASSLSRTGANQPQHF.

The chain combines TRBV10-2 with TRBJ2-3; D not certain. V shed 6 bases and J shed 5 bases, with 9 bases lying between them. From germline, CDR1 is WSHSY and CDR2 SAAADI. The CDR3 covers 12 residues. This CDR3 reads CASSPLGDTQYF. CDR3 in DNA: TGCGCCAGCAGCCCCCTCGGAGATACGCAGTATTTT.

The rearrangement uses TRBV7-2 and TRBJ1-2; TRBD1 aligns across 8 bases. Germline CDR1 SGHTA, CDR2 FQGNSA. J was trimmed by 4 bases and V by 1 base; bases with no gene match: 8. The CDR3 sequence is 16 residues long. The CDR3 spells CASSLGVGQGSYGYTF. DNA of the CDR3: TGTGCCAGCAGCTTAGGTGTAGGACAGGGATCCTATGGCTACACCTTC.

The chain has TRBV4-1 and TRBJ2-3; D possibly corresponds to TRBD2 (5 bases). Germline CDR1 MGHRA, CDR2 YSYEKL. V lost 5 bases and J 3 bases, leaving 12 bases between the germline ends. This CDR3 spans 14 amino acids. The CDR3 reads CASSGTRLTDTQYF. CDR3 nucleotide sequence: TGCGCCAGCAGCGGCACCAGACTAACAGATACGCAGTATTTT.

The chain employs TRBV7-9 and TRBJ1-2, with a tentative D call TRBD1 (6 bases). Germline V gene sequence: CDR1 SEHNR, CDR2 FQNEAQ (reference sequence). The V gene lost 1 base and the J gene lost 8 bases, with 14 bases spanning the gap. There are 14 residues in the CDR3. The CDR3 DNA is TGTGCCAGCAGCTTAGGATCAGGGGCGCGAGGCTACACCTTC. It is translated as CASSLGSGARGYTF.